A selection of T cell receptor beta chains follows, all from one sample in a study of T cell changes during pregnancy in multiple sclerosis. The method was immunoSEQ multiplex PCR; TCRdb's version includes in-frame clones alone and lacks a portion of them. Among roughly 89,000 clones listed, 94% were seen once. The starting material was peripheral blood, obtained in the third trimester of pregnancy. The receptors were sampled from a female donor with multiple sclerosis, enrolled in a pregnancy study. Both conserved end residues are part of each CDR3. Each record gives: J gene, D gene, clone size, V gene, CDR3 DNA, CDR3 protein. The D gene is left open where the match is weak. Where a row states a size, it is once, few, many or the class of an expanded clone; other rows omit it.

J: TRBJ2-5; D: -; size: -; V: TRBV18; DNA: TGTGCCAGCTCACCACCGAGTCTCGAGACCCAGTACTTC; CDR3: CASSPPSLETQYF
J: TRBJ1-4; D: TRBD1; size: -; V: TRBV6-5; DNA: TGTGCCAGCGCCGTCTCACAGGGGGCGAGAGAAAAACTGTTTTTT; CDR3: CASAVSQGAREKLFF
J: TRBJ2-7; D: -; size: -; V: TRBV2; DNA: TGTGCCAGCAGGGAAGCTACCTACGAGCAGTACTTC; CDR3: CASREATYEQYF
J: TRBJ1-5; D: TRBD1; size: -; V: TRBV28; DNA: TGTGCCAGCAGCCCGGACAGGGGCCACGATCGGCCCCAGCATTTT; CDR3: CASSPDRGHDRPQHF
J: TRBJ2-4; D: -; size: -; V: TRBV29-1; DNA: TGCAGCGGACTCATTAGGAGGGGCTCCCATTGGGACATTCAGTACTTC; CDR3: CSGLIRRGSHWDIQYF
J: TRBJ1-5; D: TRBD1; size: -; V: TRBV19; DNA: TGTGCCAGTAGTCCTCAGGGGGGCGGCAATCAGCCCCAGCATTTT; CDR3: CASSPQGGGNQPQHF
J: TRBJ2-3; D: TRBD2; size: -; V: TRBV5-4; DNA: TGTGCCAGCAGTTCAAAACGGACTAGCGGCACAGATACGCAGTATTTT; CDR3: CASSSKRTSGTDTQYF
J: TRBJ2-1; D: -; size: -; V: TRBV6-4; DNA: TGTGCCAGCGCGAGTACGGCGGGGAGCACTGATGAGCAGTTCTTC; CDR3: CASASTAGSTDEQFF
J: TRBJ2-1; D: TRBD2; size: -; V: TRBV5-1; DNA: TGCGCCAGCAGCTTGGGTCTAGCGGGGGGATACAATGAGCAGTTCTTC; CDR3: CASSLGLAGGYNEQFF
J: TRBJ2-3; D: -; size: -; V: TRBV6-5; DNA: TGTGCCAGCAGCATAGGGCAGGGTACGCAGTATTTT; CDR3: CASSIGQGTQYF
J: TRBJ2-7; D: -; size: -; V: TRBV29-1; DNA: TGCAGCGTTGAAGGGGTGACGGGAGAACAGACCTACGAGCAGTACTTC; CDR3: CSVEGVTGEQTYEQYF
J: TRBJ2-1; D: TRBD1; size: -; V: TRBV4-2; DNA: TGTGCCAGCAGCCAATTGGGACAGGGCAAACAGAATGAGCAGTTCTTC; CDR3: CASSQLGQGKQNEQFF
J: TRBJ2-1; D: -; size: -; V: TRBV19; DNA: TGTGCCAGTAGTATGGCGGGGAATGAGCAGTTCTTC; CDR3: CASSMAGNEQFF
J: TRBJ2-1; D: -; size: -; V: TRBV4-2; DNA: TGTGCCAGCAGCCATGTAGGGGATTACAATGAGCAGTTCTTC; CDR3: CASSHVGDYNEQFF
J: TRBJ2-1; D: TRBD2; size: -; V: TRBV27; DNA: TGTGCCAGCAGTTTTCAACTAGCGGTAAACAATGAGCAGTTCTTC; CDR3: CASSFQLAVNNEQFF
J: TRBJ2-6; D: -; size: -; V: TRBV19; DNA: TGTGCCAGTAGTATGCGCGATTCTGGGGCCAACGTCCTGACTTTC; CDR3: CASSMRDSGANVLTF
J: TRBJ2-7; D: -; size: once; V: TRBV5-6; DNA: TGTGCCAGCAGCCCACAGGAGATGGGCTCCTACGAGCAGTACTTC; CDR3: CASSPQEMGSYEQYF
J: TRBJ2-5; D: TRBD2; size: -; V: TRBV7-2; DNA: TGTGCCAGCAGCGCGACTAGCGGGGAGACCCAGTACTTC; CDR3: CASSATSGETQYF
J: TRBJ1-3; D: TRBD1; size: -; V: TRBV28; DNA: TGTGCCAGCAGCGCCGGGACAGGGAGAAACACCATATATTTT; CDR3: CASSAGTGRNTIYF
J: TRBJ1-5; D: -; size: few; V: TRBV19; DNA: TGTGCCAGTAGGGACAGTTATAGCAATCAGCCCCAGCATTTT; CDR3: CASRDSYSNQPQHF
J: TRBJ1-2; D: -; size: once; V: TRBV28; DNA: TGTGCCAGCAGTCTCGGCAGGTCCTATGGCTACACCTTC; CDR3: CASSLGRSYGYTF
J: TRBJ2-7; D: -; size: -; V: TRBV5-1; DNA: TGCGCCAGCAGCTTGGGACAACTCTACGAGCAGTACTTC; CDR3: CASSLGQLYEQYF
J: TRBJ1-1; D: TRBD1; size: few; V: TRBV28; DNA: TGTGCCAGCAGGCCTGGGACAGGGGTTGAAGCTTTCTTT; CDR3: CASRPGTGVEAFF
J: TRBJ1-2; D: TRBD1; size: -; V: TRBV6-1; DNA: TGTGCCAGCCAACAGGGGGCCGGCTACACCTTC; CDR3: CASQQGAGYTF
J: TRBJ2-3; D: -; size: -; V: TRBV11-3; DNA: TGTGCCAGCAGCTTAGATAAGGGGGATACGCAGTATTTT; CDR3: CASSLDKGDTQYF